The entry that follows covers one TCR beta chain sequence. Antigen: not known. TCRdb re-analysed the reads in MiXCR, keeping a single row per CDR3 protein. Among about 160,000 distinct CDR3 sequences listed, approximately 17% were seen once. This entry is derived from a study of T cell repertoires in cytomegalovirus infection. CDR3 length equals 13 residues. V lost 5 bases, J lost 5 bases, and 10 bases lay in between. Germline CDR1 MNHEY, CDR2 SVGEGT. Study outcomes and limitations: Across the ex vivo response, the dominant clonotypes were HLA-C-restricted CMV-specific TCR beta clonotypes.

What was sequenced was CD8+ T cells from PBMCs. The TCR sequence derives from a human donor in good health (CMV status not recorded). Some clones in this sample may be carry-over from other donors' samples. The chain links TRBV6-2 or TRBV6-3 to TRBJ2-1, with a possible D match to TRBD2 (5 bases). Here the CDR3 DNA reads TGTGCCAGCAGTCGGAGGACGAACAATGAGCAGTTCTTC. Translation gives CASSRRTNNEQFF.